This T cell receptor beta chain appears in the sequencing data of a study of blood T cell repertoires in COVID-19. The overall study: The cDNA or gDNA used as material had been derived from T cells, B-cell-depleted T cells, or PBMCs.

CDR1 LNHDA and CDR2 SQIVND come from the germline V gene (reference sequence). With 6 bases clipped from V and 0 bases from J, the junction kept 16 bases outside the gene matches. The CDR3 sequence is 19 residues long. As handled by the study authors: Nucleated cell counts were estimated from reference gene primer amplification. Clones were read by immunoSEQ multiplex PCR, and TCRdb kept only the in-frame ones, dropping some. V, J and clone size are those of that table, while D and trimming were read from the DNA. Altogether a few hundred thousand clones are present, approximately 88% being singletons, with the ten largest covering less than 1%.

Material for sequencing was peripheral blood. This TCR was recovered from a woman in her thirties or forties who had recovered from COVID-19. The rearrangement links TRBV19 to TRBJ2-4, with 8 bases fitting TRBD2. CDR3 DNA: TGTGCCAGTAGCGGGTCGCTGGTAGTAGCGGGAAAAGCCAAAAACATTCAGTACTTC. Protein product: CASSGSLVVAGKAKNIQYF.